This T cell receptor (beta chain) was documented in a study of OX40 agonist ivuxolimab in advanced cancers. Study context: Age averaged approximately 60 years (range roughly 23 to 79), and 70% to 85% were male. Prior anti-PD-1, anti-PD-L1 or anti-CTLA-4 therapy did not bar entry, and approximately 43% had some.

Sequenced by immunoSEQ multiplex PCR; TCRdb stores in-frame clones only, minus some. The sample lists tens of thousands of clones; 85% to 90% were seen once. The CDR3 consists of 13 residues. In germline, CDR1 is MNHEY, CDR2 SMNVEV (reference sequence). V lost 6 bases and J 3 bases, leaving 11 bases between the germline ends. Study-level results: Averaged across samples, CD8+ T cells carried more expanded clones than CD4+ did.

Turning to this clone: Its target is not known.

The chain combines TRBV27 with TRBJ1-2; D remains unclear. The receptor was isolated from an adult with an advanced solid tumor such as melanoma, head and neck, liver or kidney cancer. The sample in question was CD4+ or CD8+ T cells sorted from blood, obtained in a trial of the OX40 agonist ivuxolimab. CDR3 coding DNA: TGTGCCAGCAGCGAGACCGTCGACTATGGCTACACCTTC. Amino acid sequence: CASSETVDYGYTF.